Here is one T cell receptor (beta chain) with its context. This sample also contains other DNA sequences that code for the same CDR3. The junction had 2 bases not matched to a gene; V was cut back by 4 bases and J by 3 bases. Per the germline V gene, CDR1 is SGHRS and CDR2 is YFSETQ. This CDR3 comprises 13 residues. The data are from a study of control samples from healthy donors and cancer patients. TCRdb's table, derived via immunoSEQ multiplex PCR, lists solely in-frame clones and lacks some. Altogether some 410,000 clones are present, 80% to 95% being singletons, with the ten largest covering around 6.4%.

The sequenced sample consisted of PBMCs. This TCR derives from a middle-aged man with head and neck cancer. The gene calls are TRBV5-1 and TRBJ1-1, with 8 bases fitting TRBD1. DNA for the CDR3: TGCGCCAGCAGCCCGACAGGGGACACTGAAGCTTTCTTT. The encoded protein is CASSPTGDTEAFF.